These 2 T cell receptor beta chains came from one sample sequenced in a study of cytomegalovirus exposure and HLA in healthy donors. Primers: 60 Vbeta forward and 13 Jbeta reverse. Method: immunoSEQ multiplex PCR; TCRdb's copy keeps in-frame clones and lacks some. The data contain around 150,000 clones, around four fifths of them singletons. The sequencing input was PBMCs. Receptors were obtained from a young man in good health and CMV-seronegative.

This clone appeared a single time. The chain carries TRBV5-4 and TRBJ1-1; TRBD1 is a possible D gene (5 bases). This CDR3 region has 15 residues. V was clipped by 4 bases and J by 5 bases, with 18 bases between them. CDR1 and CDR2 (germline): SGHNT, YYREEE (reference sequence). CDR3 nucleotide sequence: TGTGCCAGCAGCCTAGGCTATATCCAGGGTACTGAAGCTTTCTTT. Translated: CASSLGYIQGTEAFF. Looking up the rest from reference TRBV5-4 and TRBJ1-1 gives the full variable domain: ETGVTQSPTHLIKTRGQQVTLRCSSQSGHNTVSWYQQALGQGPQFIFQYYREEENGRGNFPPRFSGLQFPNYSSELNVNALELDDSALYLCASSLGYIQGTEAFFGQGTRLTVV.

The chain combines TRBV28 with TRBJ1-6; TRBD1 matches 7 bases. The CDR3 runs 16 residues. Germline CDR1 and CDR2: MDHEN and SYDVKM. With 2 bases clipped from V and 10 bases from J, the junction kept 11 bases outside the gene matches. CDR3 nucleotide sequence: TGTGCCAGCAGTTTACCCGACAGGGCCCACTGGTCACCCCTCCACTTT. Its translation is CASSLPDRAHWSPLHF.